One TCR beta chain is described in this entry. The antigen is not known. The data belong to a study of cytomegalovirus exposure and HLA in healthy donors. Study results and limitations: As a later analysis showed, a missense DCLRE1C variant was linked to trimming of TCR beta V- and J-genes. In a later analysis, HLA-associated TCR beta chains were more clonally expanded than equally common others.

Losses at the gene ends were 1 base for V and 9 bases for J; bases not matched to a gene: 4. The CDR3 is 14 amino acids. From germline, CDR1 is SGHTA and CDR2 FQGNSA. The PCR employed 60 Vbeta primers together with 13 Jbeta primers. Generated by immunoSEQ multiplex PCR, the TCRdb table keeps only in-frame clones and is missing some. The sample lists 30,000 to 40,000 clones; roughly 90% were seen once. All donors participated as healthy donors of bone marrow. Input material: PBMCs. The receptor was isolated from a woman aged 40 to 50 in good health and CMV-seropositive. V gene TRBV7-2 combines with J gene TRBJ1-5; 9 nucleotides align to TRBD1. DNA of the CDR3: TGTGCCAGCAGCTTAGGGGGACAGGGATGGCCCCAGCATTTT. Translated, it gives CASSLGGQGWPQHF.